This passage covers 7 T cell receptor beta chains from one sample sequenced in a study of OX40 agonist ivuxolimab in advanced cancers. Assay used: immunoSEQ multiplex PCR; TCRdb lists only in-frame clones, some missing. The table has about 63,000 clones, roughly 80% seen once; the top ten hold 1.6%. The sample consisted of CD4+ or CD8+ T cells sorted from blood, taken in a trial of the OX40 agonist ivuxolimab. All receptors derive from an adult with an advanced solid tumor such as melanoma, head and neck, liver or kidney cancer.

V and J are TRBV6-5 and TRBJ2-5; no firm D call. There are 15 residues in the CDR3. In germline, CDR1 is MNHEY, CDR2 SVGAGI. Trimming cost V 2 bases and J 5 bases, with 15 bases left between them. The CDR3 region is CASSYPFWSQETQYF. The CDR3 DNA reads TGTGCCAGCAGTTACCCGTTTTGGTCCCAGGAGACCCAGTACTTC.

V usage is TRBV29-1 and J usage is TRBJ1-5, with D perhaps TRBD1 (5 bases). This CDR3 region has 13 residues. The V gene lost 6 bases and the J gene lost 1 base, with 10 bases spanning the gap. Germline V gene lookup returns CDR1 SQVTM and CDR2 ANQGSEA. CDR3: CSVAGGSNQPQHF. The CDR3 DNA reads TGCAGCGTCGCCGGGGGGAGCAATCAGCCCCAGCATTTT. Looking up the rest from reference TRBV29-1 and TRBJ1-5 gives the full variable domain: SAVISQKPSRDICQRGTSLTIQCQVDSQVTMMFWYRQQPGQSLTLIATANQGSEATYESGFVIDKFPISRPNLTFSTLTVSNMSPEDSSIYLCSVAGGSNQPQHFGDGTRLSIL.

This clone was seen a few times. The rearrangement uses TRBV4-2 and TRBJ2-7, with TRBD2 identical over 7 bases. Unmatched junction bases numbered 5, after V lost 0 bases and J lost 3 bases. Germline values: CDR1 LGHNA, CDR2 YNFKEQ. The CDR3 runs 15 residues. The CDR3 coding sequence is TGTGCCAGCAGCCAAGATCCAGCGGGGTTCTACGAGCAGTACTTC. Translating gives CASSQDPAGFYEQYF.

V is TRBV19 and J is TRBJ1-1; no clear D. CDR1 and CDR2 from the germline V gene are LNHDA and SQIVND (reference sequence). The CDR3 is 13 amino acids. V was pared by 1 base and J by 3 bases, with 6 bases between. The CDR3 DNA sequence: TGTGCCAGTAGTATAGCTAGGGACACTGAAGCTTTCTTT. Amino acid sequence: CASSIARDTEAFF.

The rearrangement uses TRBV19 and TRBJ1-2; 8 positions match TRBD1. The CDR3 extends over 15 amino acids. Germline lookup yields CDR1 LNHDA and CDR2 SQIVND (reference sequence). The V gene end was trimmed by 3 bases and the J gene end by 2 bases; junction bases not matched to a gene: 5. CDR3 coding DNA: TGTGCCAGTAGTATGGCAGGGGGCAGAAACTATGGCTACACCTTC. Translation gives CASSMAGGRNYGYTF.

The chain is built from TRBV4-2 and TRBJ1-2; 10 bases map to TRBD1. The CDR3 is made up of 16 amino acids. Looked up from germline, CDR1 is LGHNA and CDR2 is YNFKEQ. After removal of 4 bases from V and 7 bases from J, the junction contained 12 bases not matched to a gene. CDR3 in DNA: TGTGCCAGCAGCCTCCCCCCTGCTGGGACAGGGGCTGGCTACACCTTC. Protein product: CASSLPPAGTGAGYTF.

The chain links TRBV4-1 to TRBJ2-7, with 7 bases that match TRBD1. This CDR3 contains 14 residues. Germline V CDR1 and CDR2: MGHRA, YSYEKL. The V and J ends lost 4 bases and 4 bases, in that order; junction bases with no gene match: 7. For the CDR3, the DNA is TGCGCCAGCAGCCTAACAGGGGTAGGATACGAGCAGTACTTC. Encoded protein: CASSLTGVGYEQYF.